The sequence of this T cell receptor beta chain was determined in a study of T cell responses to AZD1222 COVID-19 vaccine. Assay: immunoSEQ multiplex PCR; the TCRdb copy retains only in-frame clones and omits some. The sample has approximately 150,000 clones, about 87% seen once. Germline V gives CDR1 SNHLY, CDR2 FYNNEI. This CDR3 is 13 amino acids long. V lost 4 bases, J lost 2 bases, and 8 bases lay in between. General study findings and limits: Researchers report vaccine-associated CD4 TCRs spanning spike, with dominance at 160-218 and 743-854. Reportedly, close to half of spike-specific TCRs are directed against unmutated variant regions.

This clone was seen a handful of times. The antigen remains unidentified. The sequences come from peripheral blood, collected on day 0 of MenACWY control vaccination. The J gene is TRBJ1-1, the V gene TRBV2; no firm D call. The TCR originated in an adult in good health. CDR3 bases: TGTGCCAGCAGTGTGTTAGTAAACACTGAAGCTTTCTTT. This sequence encodes CASSVLVNTEAFF.